This TCR beta chain was recorded in a study of CD8+ T cells in alopecia areata. Study context: Among treated patients, oral tofacitinib was administered at 5 to 10 mg twice daily. Study results and limitations: Across lesional scalp, and particularly alopecia totalis/universalis, clonality surpassed that of normal scalp.

This clone was observed a few times. Its target is unknown. V was pared by 4 bases and J by 2 bases, with 2 bases of the junction left unmatched. The germline CDR1 and CDR2 sequences are ENHRY and SYGVKD. The CDR3 is 14 amino acids. RNA extraction and reverse transcription yielded cDNA as sequencing template. Libraries were prepared by immunoSEQ multiplex PCR; TCRdb keeps only in-frame clonotypes and omits some of them. The sample yields 100,000 to 150,000 clones, around 49% seen once. Lesional scalp punch biopsies and peripheral blood were collected from alopecia areata patients. The source material was CD8+ T cells sorted from blood, sampled at week 0. This sequence was found in a human donor with alopecia areata. The rearrangement uses TRBV10-3 and TRBJ2-3; TRBD2 agrees at 8 bases. The CDR3 sequence is CAISGTSYTDTQYF. The CDR3 DNA reads as TGTGCCATCAGTGGGACTAGCTACACAGATACGCAGTATTTT.